This T cell receptor (beta chain) was observed in a study of OX40 agonist ivuxolimab in advanced cancers. The assay was immunoSEQ multiplex PCR, and TCRdb's table has in-frame clones only and misses some. The repertoire includes fewer than 100,000 clones, 84% of them detected once, and over 0.4% sits in the top ten. This clone turned up a few times. Germline V gene sequence: CDR1 SGHRS, CDR2 YFSETQ. This CDR3 region has 14 residues. The V gene lost 0 bases and the J gene lost 4 bases, with 10 bases spanning the gap. The TCR comes from an adult with an advanced solid tumor such as melanoma, head and neck, liver or kidney cancer. Sequencing was performed on CD4+ or CD8+ T cells sorted from blood, taken in a trial of the OX40 agonist ivuxolimab. This chain joins TRBV5-1 and TRBJ1-1; tentative D call: TRBD1 (5 bases). The CDR3 DNA is TGCGCCAGCAGCTTGGACGGGGGGAGCACTGAAGCTTTCTTT. Amino acid sequence: CASSLDGGSTEAFF.